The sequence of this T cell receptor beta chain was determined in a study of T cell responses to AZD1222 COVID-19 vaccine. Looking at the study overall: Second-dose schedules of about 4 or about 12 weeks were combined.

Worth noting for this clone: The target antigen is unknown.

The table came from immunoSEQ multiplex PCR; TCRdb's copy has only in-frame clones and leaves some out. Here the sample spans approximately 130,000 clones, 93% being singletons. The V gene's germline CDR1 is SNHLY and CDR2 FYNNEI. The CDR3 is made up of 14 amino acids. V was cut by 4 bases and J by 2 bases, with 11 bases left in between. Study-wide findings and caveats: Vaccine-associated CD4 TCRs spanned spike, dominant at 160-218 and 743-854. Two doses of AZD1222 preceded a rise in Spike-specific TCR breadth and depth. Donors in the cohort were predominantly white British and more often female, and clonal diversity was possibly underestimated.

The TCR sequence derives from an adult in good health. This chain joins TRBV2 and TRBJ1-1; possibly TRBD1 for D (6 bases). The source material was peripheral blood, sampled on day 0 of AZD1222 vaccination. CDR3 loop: CASSVSGANTEAFF. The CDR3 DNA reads TGTGCCAGCAGTGTATCGGGGGCCAACACTGAAGCTTTCTTT.